These T cell receptor beta chains were read from a single sample in a study of T cells after yellow fever vaccination. TCRdb re-derived calls from the 5' RACE reads in MiXCR, one entry per CDR3 protein. The sample includes 500,000 to 650,000 distinct CDR3 sequences, around 16% of them seen just once. This material consisted of PBMCs, taken 4 to 5 days after the first yellow fever vaccination. The receptors were gathered from a man between 18 and 35 years old who received the YFV17D yellow fever vaccine. Each CDR3 is given with its conserved first and last residue. A D gene is named only where the DNA matches it firmly. Only some rows state a clone size, as once, few, many or a class for expanded clones.

>NA|TRBD2|TRBJ2-1|TRBV5-1
TGCGCCAGCAGCTACGCCCCCGAGACTAGCAGGTCATACAATGAGCAGTTCTTC
CASSYAPETSRSYNEQFF
>many|TRBD2|TRBJ2-1|TRBV11-3
TGTGCCAGCAGTCAACCAGGACTAGGGAATGAGCAGTTCTTC
CASSQPGLGNEQFF
>NA|NA|TRBJ1-2|TRBV5-1
TGCGCCAGCAGCTTGGACGGGTCGGATGGCTACACCTTC
CASSLDGSDGYTF
>NA|TRBD2|TRBJ2-5|TRBV5-1
TGCGCCAGCACTAGCGGGGCCGCCCAAGAGACCCAGTACTTC
CASTSGAAQETQYF
>few|NA|TRBJ2-5|TRBV6-5
TGTGCCAGCAGTTACGGGGGCAGGGTTCAAGAGACCCAGTACTTC
CASSYGGRVQETQYF
>few|NA|TRBJ2-3|TRBV7-2
TGTGCCAGCAGCTTAGACACCGTCAATTCGCAGTATTTT
CASSLDTVNSQYF
>NA|NA|TRBJ1-4|TRBV14
TGTGCCAGCAGCCCAACAGCCTTGAGGGAAAAACTGTTTTTT
CASSPTALREKLFF
>few|TRBD2|TRBJ2-5|TRBV6-1
TGTGCCAGCAGTCGGACTAGCGGGGGGCACCAAGAGACCCAGTACTTC
CASSRTSGGHQETQYF
>few|TRBD1|TRBJ1-5|TRBV7-2
TGTGCCAGCAGCGGACGACAGGGCGGGCAGCCCCAGCATTTT
CASSGRQGGQPQHF
>few|NA|TRBJ1-1|TRBV12-3/TRBV12-4
TGTGCCAGCAGGTCGGTTGTGGGGAGCGTGAACACTGAAGCTTTCTTT
CASRSVVGSVNTEAFF
>many|NA|TRBJ2-1|TRBV7-2
TGCGCCAGCAGCTTCGGAGGTGGCAATGAGCAGTTCTTC
CASSFGGGNEQFF
>NA|NA|TRBJ2-3|TRBV14
TGTGCCAGCAGCCAAGACCCGGGCCTAGCGACTAGCACAGATACGCAGTATTTT
CASSQDPGLATSTDTQYF
>few|NA|TRBJ2-3|TRBV28
TGTGCCAGCAGGGAACAGGGCAGGGTGACAGATACGCAGTATTTT
CASREQGRVTDTQYF
>few|NA|TRBJ1-2|TRBV5-1
TGCGCCAGCAGCCCCCCCGCCGGGAGCTATGGCTACACCTTC
CASSPPAGSYGYTF
>few|NA|TRBJ1-2|TRBV20-1
TGCAGTGCTAGAGCTTACAGCCTAGCCTATGGCTACACCTTC
CSARAYSLAYGYTF
>NA|NA|TRBJ2-2|TRBV7-9
TGTGCCAGCAGCTCCGCGTGGGAGGGGGCCGGGGAGCTGTTTTTT
CASSSAWEGAGELFF
>NA|NA|TRBJ2-3|TRBV2
TGTGCCAGCAGTGGATTGACTAGTGAGGACACAGATACGCAGTATTTT
CASSGLTSEDTDTQYF
>few|TRBD1|TRBJ1-1|TRBV9
TGTGCCAGCAATCCGACAGGGGGTCCCTACACTGAAGCTTTCTTT
CASNPTGGPYTEAFF
>few|NA|TRBJ1-1|TRBV19
TGTGCCAGTAGTATCATCGAGAACACTGAAGCTTTCTTT
CASSIIENTEAFF
>NA|TRBD1|TRBJ2-1|TRBV27
TGTGCCAGCAGTATAACGTCAGGGGGCTCCTACAATGAGCAGTTCTTC
CASSITSGGSYNEQFF
>NA|NA|TRBJ2-3|TRBV29-1
TGCAGCTCCAGGGAGATGGATACGCAGTATTTT
CSSREMDTQYF
>few|TRBD2|TRBJ2-2|TRBV7-8
TGTGCCAGCAGCTTGACTAGCGGGCCTTCCAACACCGGGGAGCTGTTTTTT
CASSLTSGPSNTGELFF